Shown below are 20 T cell receptor beta chains from a single sample sequenced in a study of T cell clones after liver transplantation. The method was immunoSEQ multiplex PCR; TCRdb's version includes in-frame clones alone and lacks a portion of them. The data show more than 95,000 clones, with about 81% seen just once and less than 3% held by the top ten. The source was CD4+ T cells from blood, collected around 44 months after liver transplant. The receptors were sampled from a human patient who received a liver transplant. Some T cells may be the graft donor's.

The genes are TRBV2 and TRBJ2-2, with D possibly being TRBD1 or TRBD2 (5 bases each). This CDR3 is built from 14 residues. Trimming cost V 8 bases and J 4 bases, with 14 bases left between them. Germline CDR1 reads SNHLY; CDR2 reads FYNNEI. The chain's CDR3 is CASGSGTATGELFF. CDR3 coding DNA: TGTGCCAGCGGTTCCGGGACGGCCACCGGGGAGCTGTTTTTT.

The genes are TRBV2 and TRBJ1-5, with unresolved D. Germline loops: CDR1 SNHLY, CDR2 FYNNEI. CDR3 length: 17 residues. Deletions cut 2 bases from V and 0 bases from J, with 14 bases between. CDR3 nucleotide sequence: TGTGCCAGCAGTGAAAGGGCAGGCCTGTATAGCAATCAGCCCCAGCATTTT. Amino acid sequence: CASSERAGLYSNQPQHF.

The V gene is TRBV25-1, the J gene TRBJ2-7; D remains unclear. The CDR3 has 13 amino acids. Germline values: CDR1 MGHDK, CDR2 SYGVNS. V lost 3 bases and J 3 bases, leaving 9 bases between the germline ends. This chain's CDR3 is CASSDSYLYEQYF. CDR3 nucleotide sequence: TGTGCCAGCAGTGATAGCTACCTCTACGAGCAGTACTTC.

This clone was seen only once. The chain employs TRBV7-2 and TRBJ2-7; D tentatively fits TRBD1 or TRBD2 (5 bases each). In germline, CDR1 is SGHTA, CDR2 FQGNSA. V lost 5 bases and J lost 2, with 19 bases in between. The CDR3 is 16 amino acids. DNA of the CDR3: TGTGCCAGCAGCCGCGAAGGGACCCCCCGGACCTACGAGCAGTACTTC. It translates to CASSREGTPRTYEQYF.

This sequence joins TRBV2 and TRBJ1-2; weak D call: TRBD1 (6 bases). CDR1 SNHLY and CDR2 FYNNEI come from the germline V gene. Trimming removed 1 base at V and 5 bases at J, with 14 bases between. CDR3 length: 15 residues. CDR3 bases: TGTGCCAGCAGTGAAGACCGGGGGCTGGGGTATGGCTACACCTTC. Its translation is CASSEDRGLGYGYTF.

V gene TRBV25-1 combines with J gene TRBJ2-3; D remains unclear. Trimming cost V 2 bases and J 3 bases, with 3 bases left between them. The V gene's germline CDR1 is MGHDK and CDR2 SYGVNS. The CDR3 totals 12 residues. CDR3 sequence: CASSEQTDTQYF. CDR3 DNA: TGTGCCAGCAGTGAACAGACAGATACGCAGTATTTT.

This CDR3 is CASSPSGTNQPQHF. CDR3 coding DNA: TGTGCCAGCTCACCATCGGGGACCAATCAGCCCCAGCATTTT. V and J are TRBV18 and TRBJ1-5; perhaps TRBD1 as D (5 bases). The ends were cut back, 2 bases at V and 3 bases at J, with 8 bases in the middle. Germline V gives CDR1 KGHSH, CDR2 LQKENI. This CDR3 is 14 amino acids long.

This clone was seen only once. The V gene is TRBV4-2, the J gene TRBJ2-6; D gene unclear. There are 18 residues in the CDR3. Trimming removed 1 base at V and 0 bases at J, with 13 bases between. In germline, CDR1 is LGHNA, CDR2 YNFKEQ. In DNA, the CDR3 is TGTGCCAGCAGCCAAGCTTCCAGGATGAGCTCTGGGGCCAACGTCCTGACTTTC. It encodes CASSQASRMSSGANVLTF.

This clone was seen once. The V gene is TRBV20-1, the J gene TRBJ1-1; the D is unclear. CDR1 and CDR2 (germline): DFQATT, SNEGSKA (reference sequence). There are 10 residues in the CDR3. V dropped 5 bases and J dropped 8 bases, with 9 bases sitting between them. The CDR3 nucleotides read TGCAGTGCTCCCGAGAGGGAAGCTTTCTTT. Its protein product is CSAPEREAFF.

The V gene is TRBV5-5, the J gene TRBJ1-4; 7 bases map to TRBD1. V shed 2 bases, J shed 4 bases, and the junction held 8 bases outside the gene matches. Germline V gives CDR1 SGHKS, CDR2 YYEKEE (reference sequence). The CDR3 contains 16 residues. CDR3 residues: CASSFIRGGLNEKLFF. DNA of the CDR3: TGTGCCAGCAGCTTTATCAGAGGGGGCCTTAATGAAAAACTGTTTTTT.

V and J are TRBV19 and TRBJ1-2; D unclear. The germline CDR1 and CDR2 sequences are LNHDA and SQIVND (reference sequence). There are 17 residues in the CDR3. Trimming pared 1 base from V and 1 base from J, leaving 16 bases between. CDR3 nucleotide sequence: TGTGCCAGTAGTATAGGTGTCACGGAGCGCTTTAACTATGGCTACACCTTC. Residues: CASSIGVTERFNYGYTF.

Only one count was recorded for this clone. V and J are TRBV5-5 and TRBJ1-6; a possible D gene is TRBD1 (6 bases). This CDR3 comprises 14 residues. The V gene lost 2 bases and the J gene lost 8 bases, with 11 bases spanning the gap. The germline V gene has CDR1 SGHKS and CDR2 YYEKEE (reference sequence). The chain's CDR3 is CASSFDRPHSPLHF. The CDR3 region has the DNA TGTGCCAGCAGCTTTGACAGGCCCCATTCACCCCTCCACTTT.

The rearrangement joins TRBV11-1 to TRBJ1-2; no firm D call. V was shortened by 5 bases and J by 4 bases, with 14 bases between the two germline ends. The CDR3 is 14 amino acids. Germline V gene data show CDR1 as SGHAT and CDR2 as FQDESV (reference sequence). For the CDR3, the DNA is TGTGCCAGCAGCCCTGGACCGACGATCTATGGCTACACCTTC. Residues: CASSPGPTIYGYTF.

J is TRBJ2-1 and V is TRBV29-1; D remains ambiguous. Per germline, CDR1 SQVTM and CDR2 ANQGSEA. The CDR3 is 13 residues long. Trimming shortened V by 7 bases and J by 8 bases, and 18 bases separated the two germline ends. In nucleotides, the CDR3 is TGCAGCGAGACCTCCGGTAGTTTAGATGAGCAGTTCTTC. The encoded protein is CSETSGSLDEQFF.

This chain connects TRBV12-5 to TRBJ1-6; perhaps TRBD1 as D (6 bases). Germline V lookup: CDR1 LGHNT, CDR2 FRNRAP. The CDR3 sequence is 15 residues long. Between the trimmed V and J ends, which lost 5 bases and 5 bases, there was a span of 13 bases. The CDR3 DNA sequence: TGTGCTAGTGGTCTTCAACAGGGCAATAATTCACCCCTCCACTTT. Protein sequence: CASGLQQGNNSPLHF.

The chain is built from TRBV29-1 and TRBJ2-2; 8 bases line up with TRBD1. After removal of 7 bases from V and 5 bases from J, the junction contained 9 bases not matched to a gene. The CDR3 runs 14 residues. Germline values: CDR1 SQVTM, CDR2 ANQGSEA. The CDR3 coding sequence is TGCAGCGCTGGACAGGGATCCGCTACCGGGGAGCTGTTTTTT. It yields the protein CSAGQGSATGELFF.

The chain employs TRBV9 and TRBJ2-1, with D uncertain. The V gene lost 0 bases and the J gene lost 6 bases, with 10 bases spanning the gap. Germline V gene lookup returns CDR1 SGDLS and CDR2 YYNGEE. The CDR3 runs 14 residues. CDR3 in amino acids: CASSVATWGNEQFF. CDR3 DNA: TGTGCCAGCAGCGTAGCGACTTGGGGCAATGAGCAGTTCTTC.

The chain carries TRBV6-5 and TRBJ2-7, with D perhaps matching TRBD1 or TRBD2 (6 bases each). The CDR3 is made up of 13 amino acids. From germline, CDR1 is MNHEY and CDR2 SVGAGI. V gave up 7 bases and J gave up 4 bases, with 14 bases separating them. CDR3 nucleotides: TGTGCCAGCACCTCTCGGGGGCGGTACGAGCAGTACTTC. This encodes CASTSRGRYEQYF.

This chain joins TRBV5-1 and TRBJ2-6; weak D call: TRBD2 (5 bases). This CDR3 has 16 residues. V lost 1 base and J lost 1, with 9 bases in between. Germline V gene lookup returns CDR1 SGHRS and CDR2 YFSETQ. This CDR3 is CASSLLANSGANVLTF. In DNA, the CDR3 is TGCGCCAGCAGCTTGCTAGCTAATTCTGGGGCCAACGTCCTGACTTTC.

V is TRBV5-1 and J is TRBJ2-1; 14 bases fit TRBD2. The CDR3 has 17 amino acids. CDR1 and CDR2 (germline): SGHRS, YFSETQ. V shed 3 bases, J shed 9 bases, and the junction held 11 bases outside the gene matches. In DNA form, the CDR3 reads TGCGCCAGCAGCTCGGGACTAGCGGGAGAGGAAAGTAGTGAGCAGTTCTTC. Translating it yields CASSSGLAGEESSEQFF.